These 5 T cell receptor beta chains share one sample of origin, sequenced in a study of beta chain features in type 1 diabetes. The entirety of the isolated RNA underwent reverse transcription, so expressed TCRB transcripts were sequenced. Sequenced by immunoSEQ multiplex PCR; TCRdb stores in-frame clones only, minus some. The sample consists of around 150,000 clones, approximately 8.1% of them appearing once. Sequencing input: central memory CD4+ T cells from blood. These receptors were taken from a man between 18 and 29 years old in good health.

A few counts support this clone. The chain recombines TRBV29-1 with TRBJ2-3, with D possibly TRBD2 on 7 matching bases. V was clipped by 2 bases and J by 5 bases, with 14 bases between them. From germline, CDR1 is SQVTM and CDR2 ANQGSEA. The CDR3 loop spans 14 amino acids. The CDR3 sequence: CSVERGGFEDTQYF. CDR3 in DNA: TGCAGCGTTGAAAGGGGGGGATTTGAAGATACGCAGTATTTT.

This clone has more than one count but fewer than ten. The gene calls are TRBV14 and TRBJ2-2; D call uncertain. Germline CDR1 SGHDN, CDR2 FVKESK. V lost 6 bases to trimming and J lost 5 bases, with 10 bases between them. CDR3 length: 13 amino acids. The CDR3 coding sequence is TGTGCCAGCAGTCTAAGGAGAACCGGGGAGCTGTTTTTT. Translating gives CASSLRRTGELFF.

The chain joins TRBV18 to TRBJ1-3; possibly TRBD1 for D (6 bases). V was clipped by 3 bases and J by 3 bases, with 12 bases between them. Germline values: CDR1 KGHSH, CDR2 LQKENI. The CDR3 is 15 amino acids. Here the CDR3 reads CASSPDRSGGNTIYF. DNA for the CDR3: TGTGCCAGCTCACCCGACAGGTCGGGTGGAAACACCATATATTTT.

This clone was observed a few times. The V gene is TRBV14, the J gene TRBJ2-5; D might be TRBD2 (6 bases). From germline, CDR1 is SGHDN and CDR2 FVKESK. This CDR3 is 16 amino acids long. V was clipped by 1 base and J by 3 bases, with 15 bases between them. CDR3 region: CASSQVHSGYEETQYF. Written as DNA, the CDR3 is TGTGCCAGCAGCCAAGTTCATAGCGGATATGAAGAGACCCAGTACTTC.

The rearrangement links TRBV11-2 to TRBJ2-7, with D possibly matching TRBD1 (5 bases). In germline, CDR1 is SGHAT, CDR2 FQNNGV. The CDR3 extends over 15 amino acids. The V gene lost 5 bases and the J gene lost 6 bases, with 20 bases spanning the gap. The CDR3 protein is CASSPGDSGASEQYF. CDR3 DNA: TGTGCCAGCAGCCCTGGCGATAGTGGGGCCTCCGAGCAGTACTTC.